This TCR beta chain was sequenced during a study of shared clonotypes between healthy human individuals. For the study at large: The study enrolled a couple of women and a few men aged 18 to 49. Plates per donor: three CD4 naive, three CD4 memory, two CD8 naive, one CD8 memory.

Findings of the study overall: Among a handful of donors, approximately 5% of naive CD4 clonotypes were found in common.

Germline-derived CDR1 and CDR2 are LNHDA and SQIVND (reference sequence). The CDR3 is made up of 13 amino acids. J was trimmed by 4 bases and V by 6 bases; bases with no gene match: 5. As to this clone: Antigen specificity is unknown.

Sequencing was performed with immunoSEQ multiplex PCR; in TCRdb, only in-frame clones are kept and a portion is missing. The data hold 950,000 to 1,300,000 clones, with approximately 70% observed a single time. The V call is TRBV19, the J call TRBJ1-1, with 7 bases aligning to TRBD1. This TCR came from a man between 18 and 35 years old in good health. Sequenced material: memory CD4+ T cells sorted from blood. As to subset: CD45RA-negative fraction. CDR3 bases: TGTGCCAGTAGGACAGGGAAGGGCACTGAAGCTTTCTTT. It translates to CASRTGKGTEAFF. The full variable domain, its missing parts supplied by reference TRBV19 and TRBJ1-1, is DGGITQSPKYLFRKEGQNVTLSCEQNLNHDAMYWYRQDPGQGLRLIYYSQIVNDFQKGDIAEGYSVSREKKESFPLTVTSAQKNPTAFYLCASRTGKGTEAFFGQGTRLTVV.